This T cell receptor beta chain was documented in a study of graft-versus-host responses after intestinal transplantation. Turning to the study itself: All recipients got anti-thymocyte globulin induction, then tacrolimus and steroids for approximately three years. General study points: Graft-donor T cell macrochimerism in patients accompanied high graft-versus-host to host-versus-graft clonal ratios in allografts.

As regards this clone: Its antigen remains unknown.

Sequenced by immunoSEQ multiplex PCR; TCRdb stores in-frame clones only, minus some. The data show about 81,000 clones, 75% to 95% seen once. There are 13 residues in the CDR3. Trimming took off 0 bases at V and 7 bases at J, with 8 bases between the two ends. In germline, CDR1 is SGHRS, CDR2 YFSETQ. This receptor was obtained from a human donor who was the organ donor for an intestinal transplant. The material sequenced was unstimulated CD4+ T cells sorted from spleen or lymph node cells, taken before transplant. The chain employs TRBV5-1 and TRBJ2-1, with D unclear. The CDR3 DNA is TGCGCCAGCAGCTTGGACTTTTCGAATGAGCAGTTCTTC. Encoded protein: CASSLDFSNEQFF.